The clone carrying this T cell receptor beta chain was picked up a small number of times. Its cognate antigen is unknown. As the method for making TCR beta libraries, quantitative 5'-RACE with molecular barcodes was used. MiXCR, run by TCRdb on the 5' RACE reads, gives a single entry per CDR3 protein. The repertoire consists of approximately 540,000 distinct CDR3 sequences, with 9.5% to 15% occurring once and the leading ten covering 6.8%. This record comes from a study of CD8 T cells in ankylosing spondylitis. The ends were cut back, 1 base at V and 7 bases at J, with 10 bases in the middle. CDR3 length equals 13 residues. The germline CDR1 and CDR2 sequences are SGHTA and FQGNSA. Study-wide findings and caveats: It appeared that ankylosing spondylitis blood was characterized by a TCR beta motif of several highly homologous variants. Significant enrichment of disease-linked clones was reportedly seen in matched ankylosing spondylitis synovial fluid. Reactive arthritis synovial fluid and blood were previously reported to contain some motif variants. Disease-associated clonotypes exhibited CD8+ identity and were relatively infrequent in peripheral blood.

The sequence came from a male donor with ankylosing spondylitis. The chain combines TRBV7-2 with TRBJ2-5; D not certain. The sample consisted of blood, either unsorted or a sorted T cell fraction (not recorded which). The CDR3 sequence: CASSLEGRRTQYF. Here the CDR3 DNA reads TGTGCCAGCAGCTTAGAAGGCAGGCGGACCCAGTACTTC.